This is a list of T cell receptor beta chains from one sample in a study of cytomegalovirus exposure and HLA in healthy donors. Profiled with immunoSEQ multiplex PCR; TCRdb holds only in-frame clones, not every one. The sample includes 200,000 to 300,000 clones, about four fifths seen only once; the top ten take 2%. The specimen was PBMCs. These receptors were collected from a woman aged 40 to 49 in good health and CMV-seropositive. The CDR3 runs from the conserved cysteine through the conserved F or W. A D gene is named only where the DNA matches it firmly. Clone size is stated in some rows and not others, as once, few, many or a class when expanded.

clone_size	j_call	v_call	d_call	cdr3_nt	cdr3_aa
.	TRBJ2-6	TRBV12-5	.	TGTGCTAGTGGTTTGGTAGCCCTAGAATCTCCAGGGGCTGGGGCCAACGTCCTGACTTTC	CASGLVALESPGAGANVLTF
.	TRBJ1-2	TRBV19	.	TGTGCCAGTAGTAGGGAGGGTGGCTACACCTTC	CASSREGGYTF
.	TRBJ2-5	TRBV28	TRBD1	TGTGCCAGCAGTTTAGGGCGACAGGGACAAGAGACCCAGTACTTC	CASSLGRQGQETQYF
.	TRBJ2-7	TRBV27	TRBD1	TGTGCCAGCAGTCCCCGGGACAGGGTTCATTACGAGCAGTACTTC	CASSPRDRVHYEQYF
.	TRBJ1-3	TRBV25-1	.	TGTGCCAGCAGTGAATTTATCGCCGGGACTCCGGGCGGGGACACCATATATTTT	CASSEFIAGTPGGDTIYF
once	TRBJ1-6	TRBV28	.	TGTGCCAGCAGTCCCCCCAGGCGTAGCTCCTATAATTCACCCCTCCACTTT	CASSPPRRSSYNSPLHF
.	TRBJ2-2	TRBV6-1	TRBD1	TGTGCCAGCAGTGTCTCCTGGACAGGGGTGGTCGCCGGGGAGCTGTTTTTT	CASSVSWTGVVAGELFF
.	TRBJ1-6	TRBV11-2	.	TGTGCCAGCAGCTTAGTAGTGACAGGAGGATCACCCCTCCACTTT	CASSLVVTGGSPLHF
.	TRBJ2-2	TRBV4-3	TRBD2	TGCGCCAGCACCCCGTTCGGGGGGTTGAACACCGGGGAGCTGTTTTTT	CASTPFGGLNTGELFF
.	TRBJ2-7	TRBV7-9	.	TGTGCCAGCAGCTTAGCCGCCAGGGCCGAGCAGTACTTC	CASSLAARAEQYF
.	TRBJ1-2	TRBV29-1	.	TGCAGCGTTGGAGCTAACTATGGCTACACCTTC	CSVGANYGYTF
.	TRBJ2-5	TRBV2	TRBD1	TGTGCCAGCAGTGACAGGGGGCGCAGGGAGACCCAGTACTTC	CASSDRGRRETQYF
few	TRBJ2-6	TRBV11-2	.	TGTGCCAGCAGCCCGCTACTCGGGGCCAACGTCCTGACTTTC	CASSPLLGANVLTF
.	TRBJ2-5	TRBV27	TRBD1	TGTGCCAGCAGTACAGGTCCCGGGACAGGGAGGGGCCAGTACTTC	CASSTGPGTGRGQYF
.	TRBJ1-2	TRBV25-1	.	TGTGCCAGCAGTGAATTTCAGGGGTTCGGTGGCTACACCTTC	CASSEFQGFGGYTF
.	TRBJ1-1	TRBV28	TRBD1	TGTGCCAGCAGTTCCTCAGGACAGGGTAATTCTGAAGCTTTCTTT	CASSSSGQGNSEAFF
.	TRBJ2-5	TRBV6-1	TRBD2	TGTGCCAGCAGGGGAGGGGTGTACTCGGAGACCCAGTACTTC	CASRGGVYSETQYF
.	TRBJ2-5	TRBV7-7	TRBD1	TGTGCTAGCAGCTTAGACAGGGAGCAGACCCAGTACTTC	CASSLDREQTQYF
.	TRBJ2-5	TRBV11-2	.	TGTGCCAGCAGCTCCCTTAAAGCTGGGGCCCGGGAGACCCAGTACTTC	CASSSLKAGARETQYF
.	TRBJ2-5	TRBV7-9	.	TGTGCCAGCAGCTTAGTTGGGGGAGGACGAGAGACCCAGTACTTC	CASSLVGGGRETQYF
once	TRBJ1-5	TRBV28	.	TGTGCCAGCAGTTGGGGCGTGGGATCTCGTCAGCCCCAGCATTTT	CASSWGVGSRQPQHF
few	TRBJ2-3	TRBV11-1	.	TGTGCCAGCAGCTTAGTGGGACTTGGCTACACAGATACGCAGTATTTT	CASSLVGLGYTDTQYF
.	TRBJ1-5	TRBV27	TRBD1	TGTGCCAGCAGTTTCGGGACAGGGTCTAATCAGCCCCAGCATTTT	CASSFGTGSNQPQHF
.	TRBJ2-2	TRBV27	.	TGTGCCAGCAGTCTAGGACTTAACACCGGGGAGCTGTTTTTT	CASSLGLNTGELFF
.	TRBJ2-1	TRBV19	TRBD2	TGTGCGGCGGGAGAGTCCTACAATGAGCAGTTCTTC	CAAGESYNEQFF
.	TRBJ1-5	TRBV7-8	TRBD1	TGTGCCAGCAGCTTAAGGGACAGGGGGCTCCAGCCCCAGCATTTT	CASSLRDRGLQPQHF
.	TRBJ2-3	TRBV6-5	TRBD2	TGTGCCAGCAGTTTATTAGCGGGAGGGCCATCAGATACGCAGTATTTT	CASSLLAGGPSDTQYF
.	TRBJ1-2	TRBV7-9	TRBD1	TGTGCCAGCAGCTTCGGAGACAGGGACTATGGCTACACCTTC	CASSFGDRDYGYTF
.	TRBJ1-4	TRBV7-2	.	TGTGCCAGCAGCCTCACGGAACAAGTGCGGAATGAAAAACTGTTTTTT	CASSLTEQVRNEKLFF
few	TRBJ2-7	TRBV11-2	TRBD2	TGTGCCAGCAGCAAGACTAGCGGGCCCTACGAGCAGTACTTC	CASSKTSGPYEQYF
.	TRBJ2-7	TRBV27	TRBD2	TGTGCCAGCAGCGGTACTAGCGGGAGGGCCCACGAGCAGTACTTC	CASSGTSGRAHEQYF
few	TRBJ2-7	TRBV2	.	TGTGCCAGCAGTAAAGAAAGCGGAAGCTCCTACGAGCAGTACTTC	CASSKESGSSYEQYF
.	TRBJ2-7	TRBV30	.	TGTGCCTGGAGTGTATGGCAGGGCTCCTACGAGCAGTACTTC	CAWSVWQGSYEQYF
.	TRBJ2-4	TRBV28	TRBD2	TGTGCCAGCAGTGGAAGGACTAGCGACGCCAAAAACATTCAGTACTTC	CASSGRTSDAKNIQYF
.	TRBJ1-2	TRBV7-2	TRBD1	TGTGCCAGCAGCTCAGGGGGGTCGTCCTATGGCTACACCTTC	CASSSGGSSYGYTF
.	TRBJ1-1	TRBV29-1	.	TGCAGCGTTGACCGGGGTTCAGGCGTAATGAACACTGAAGCTTTCTTT	CSVDRGSGVMNTEAFF
.	TRBJ2-1	TRBV2	.	TGTGCCAGCACCGTCCGCGCCGGGAGCTCCTACAATGAGCAGTTCTTC	CASTVRAGSSYNEQFF
.	TRBJ2-1	TRBV28	TRBD2	TGTGCCAGCAGCCGGGGGGTTCTGGTAGGCAATGAGCAGTTCTTC	CASSRGVLVGNEQFF
.	TRBJ2-5	TRBV29-1	.	TGCAGCGTTGAAGATGGGGGAGGAGAGACCCAGTACTTC	CSVEDGGGETQYF
.	TRBJ1-3	TRBV7-8	.	TGTGCCAGCCGACAGAACTCTGGAAACACCATATATTTT	CASRQNSGNTIYF
.	TRBJ1-2	TRBV19	.	TGTGCCAGTAGTATCGGGGGGGGACACAACTATGGCTACACCTTC	CASSIGGGHNYGYTF
few	TRBJ2-1	TRBV29-1	TRBD1	TGCAGCGCGTCCCGGACAGGGGGGAATGAGCAGTTCTTC	CSASRTGGNEQFF
.	TRBJ2-4	TRBV9	.	TGTGCCAGCAGCGTAGGAGATATAAAAAACATTCAGTACTTC	CASSVGDIKNIQYF
.	TRBJ2-3	TRBV5-5	.	TGTGCCAGCAGCTTGTCCCTACGGGGCACAGATACGCAGTATTTT	CASSLSLRGTDTQYF
.	TRBJ2-7	TRBV27	TRBD2	TGTGCCAGCAGCTTAGCGGGAGAAGGGTTTGGGTACGAGCAGTACTTC	CASSLAGEGFGYEQYF
.	TRBJ1-4	TRBV7-2	TRBD1	TGTGCCAGCAGCTTAGTGGGGACAGGAAATGAAAAACTGTTTTTT	CASSLVGTGNEKLFF
.	TRBJ2-1	TRBV25-1	.	TGTGCCAGCAGCTCTTCTAGTGGCCACTACAATGAGCAGTTCTTC	CASSSSSGHYNEQFF
few	TRBJ2-1	TRBV15	TRBD2	TGTGCCACCAGCAGACCGGGGGGTAGCGGGAGTATTGAGCAGTTCTTC	CATSRPGGSGSIEQFF
.	TRBJ2-2	TRBV6-6	.	TGTGCCAGCAGACCAGGGGTCGGGGAGCTGTTTTTT	CASRPGVGELFF
few	TRBJ2-4	TRBV2	.	TGTGCCAGCCTGGGCCTCAGAGAAGCCAAAAACATTCAGTACTTC	CASLGLREAKNIQYF
.	TRBJ1-2	TRBV5-6	.	TGTGCCAGCAGCTTAAGAGAAACAGGCTATGGCTACACCTTC	CASSLRETGYGYTF